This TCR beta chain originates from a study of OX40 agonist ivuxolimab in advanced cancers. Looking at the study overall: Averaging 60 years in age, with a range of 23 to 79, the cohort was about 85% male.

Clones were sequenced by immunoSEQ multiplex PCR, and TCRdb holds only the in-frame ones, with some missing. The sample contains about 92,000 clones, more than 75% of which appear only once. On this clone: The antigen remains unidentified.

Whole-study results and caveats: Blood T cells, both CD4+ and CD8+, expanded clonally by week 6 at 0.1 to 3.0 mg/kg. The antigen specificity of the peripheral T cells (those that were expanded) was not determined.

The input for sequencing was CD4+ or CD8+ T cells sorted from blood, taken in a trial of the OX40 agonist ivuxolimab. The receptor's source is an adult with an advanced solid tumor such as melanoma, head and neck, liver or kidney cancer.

CDR3 sequence reads: CSASVGEKLFF. The CDR3 region has the DNA TGCAGTGCTAGTGTCGGGGAAAAACTGTTTTTT. The chain links TRBV20-1 to TRBJ1-4; D not certain. The CDR3 totals 11 residues. The ends were cut back, 3 bases at V and 8 bases at J, with 7 bases in the middle. Germline V CDR1 and CDR2: DFQATT, SNEGSKA (reference sequence).